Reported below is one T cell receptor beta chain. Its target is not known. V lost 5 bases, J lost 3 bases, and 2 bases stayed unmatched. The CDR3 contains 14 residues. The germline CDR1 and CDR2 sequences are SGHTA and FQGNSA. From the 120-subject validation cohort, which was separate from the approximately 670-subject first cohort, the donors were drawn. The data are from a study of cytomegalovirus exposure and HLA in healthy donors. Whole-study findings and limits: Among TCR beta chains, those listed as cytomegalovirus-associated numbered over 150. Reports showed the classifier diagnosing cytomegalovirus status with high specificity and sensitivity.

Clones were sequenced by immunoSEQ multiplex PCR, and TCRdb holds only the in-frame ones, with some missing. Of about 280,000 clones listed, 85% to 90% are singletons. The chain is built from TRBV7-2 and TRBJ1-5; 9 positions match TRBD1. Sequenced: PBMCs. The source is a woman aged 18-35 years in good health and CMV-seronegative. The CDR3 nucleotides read TGTGCCAGCAGCCAACAGGGGGCCAATCAGCCCCAGCATTTT. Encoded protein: CASSQQGANQPQHF.